This paragraph reports one TCR beta chain. Its antigen is not known. All DNA from each sorted CD8+ subset was loaded. The repertoire was sequenced with immunoSEQ multiplex PCR; TCRdb's copy has only in-frame clones and lacks some. The sample lists roughly 13,000 clones; 92% were seen once. CDR1 PRHDT and CDR2 FYEKMQ come from the germline V gene (reference sequence). V lost 4 bases, J lost 0 bases, and 15 bases lay in between. The CDR3 runs to 16 residues. Described time point: pre-treatment baseline. Sampling occurred pretreatment (T0) and at week 3 (W3), after cycle one of checkpoint blockade. Response was assessed by RECIST 1.1 at 12 weeks, except a couple of rapid progressors. This record belongs to a study of blood T cell dynamics during melanoma immunotherapy. Study-level results: Among sorted CD8+ subsets, immune-effector cells had the highest clonality and cell-free DNA similarity.

The sequences come from effector memory CD8+ T cells from blood, collected from a patient treated with checkpoint blockade. The rearrangement links TRBV13 to TRBJ1-1; unclear D gene. The sequence was obtained from a human donor with melanoma. CDR3 amino acids: CASSSSLDGLNTEAFF. The CDR3 DNA reads as TGTGCCAGCAGCTCCTCCCTGGACGGCTTGAACACTGAAGCTTTCTTT.